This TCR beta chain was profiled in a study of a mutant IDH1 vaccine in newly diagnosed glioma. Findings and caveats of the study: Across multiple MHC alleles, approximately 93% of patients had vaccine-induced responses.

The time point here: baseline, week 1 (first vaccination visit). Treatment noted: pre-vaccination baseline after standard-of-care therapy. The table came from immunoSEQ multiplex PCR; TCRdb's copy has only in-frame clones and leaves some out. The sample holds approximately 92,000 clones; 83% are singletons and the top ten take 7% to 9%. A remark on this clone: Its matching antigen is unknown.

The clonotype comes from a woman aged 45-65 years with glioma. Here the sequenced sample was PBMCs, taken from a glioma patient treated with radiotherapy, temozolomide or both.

CDR3 sequence reads: CASSLRDRATPEAFF. The CDR3 DNA follows: TGTGCCAGCAGCTTACGGGACAGGGCTACCCCTGAAGCTTTCTTT. The genes are TRBV5-6 and TRBJ1-1; TRBD1 matches 9 bases. Germline V gene lookup returns CDR1 SGHDT and CDR2 YYEEEE. The length of the CDR3 is 15 residues. With V trimmed by 2 bases and J by 6 bases, 8 bases remained unmatched.